What follows is one T cell receptor beta chain and its context. Its antigen is unidentified. Its ends do not fully match the called genes, so a read error is possible. The V gene's germline CDR1 is SSHAT and CDR2 FNYEAQ (reference sequence). CDR3 length: 15 residues. This specimen comes from a study of cytomegalovirus exposure and HLA in healthy donors. Background on the study: In a previous analysis, 110 million or so unique TCR beta sequences were found from 150 million to 200 million T cells. Overall study results and limits: The study flagged about 150 TCR beta chains as cytomegalovirus-associated. Among the CMV-associated chains, three were confirmed in vitro as specific for CMV antigens. A later analysis by the authors found several of the most significant clusters apparently linked to common viral pathogens.

The PCR made use of 60 Vbeta and 13 Jbeta primers. Sequencing was performed with immunoSEQ multiplex PCR; in TCRdb, only in-frame clones are kept and a portion is missing. The sample carries fewer than 250,000 clones, 75% to 85% recorded once. The TCR comes from a girl aged 10 to 17 in good health and CMV-seronegative. V and J are TRBV7-7 and TRBJ2-3; TRBD2 is a possible D gene (7 bases). The specimen sequenced was PBMCs. This chain's CDR3 is CASSLQGGDTDTQYF. The CDR3 region has the DNA TGTGCTAGCAGCTTACAGGGAGGGGACACAGATACGCAGTATTTT.